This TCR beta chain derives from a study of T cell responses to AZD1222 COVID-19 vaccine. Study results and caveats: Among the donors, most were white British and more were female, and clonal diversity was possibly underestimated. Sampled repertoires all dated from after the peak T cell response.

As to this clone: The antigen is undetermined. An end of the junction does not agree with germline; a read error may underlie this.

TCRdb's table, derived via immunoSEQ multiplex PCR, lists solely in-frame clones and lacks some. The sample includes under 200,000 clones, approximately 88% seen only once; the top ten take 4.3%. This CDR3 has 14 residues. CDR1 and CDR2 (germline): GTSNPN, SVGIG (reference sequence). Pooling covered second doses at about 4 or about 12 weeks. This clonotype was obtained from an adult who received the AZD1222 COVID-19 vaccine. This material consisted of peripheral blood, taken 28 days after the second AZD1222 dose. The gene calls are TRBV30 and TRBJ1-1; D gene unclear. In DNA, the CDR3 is TGTGCCTGGAGTGCTACTGACGGGAACACTGAAGCTTTTTTT. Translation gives CAWSATDGNTEAFF.